This is a list of T cell receptor beta chains from one sample in a study of shared clonotypes between healthy human individuals. TCRdb keeps only in-frame clones here, not all; method: immunoSEQ multiplex PCR. The sample has some 200,000 clones, 65% to 70% seen once. Sequencing was carried out using memory CD4+ T cells sorted from blood. The receptors shown here come from a young man in good health. The CDR3 runs from the conserved cysteine through the conserved F or W. The order of the fields is D gene, CDR3 length, clone size, V gene, J gene, CDR3 protein, CDR3 DNA. D genes are given only for firm matches. The size field is filled for only some rows; it gives once, few, many or a size class.

d_call: NA; cdr3_length: 14; clone_size: NA; v_call: TRBV7-9; j_call: TRBJ2-2; cdr3_aa: CASSFGQDTGELFF; cdr3_nt: TGTGCCAGCAGCTTTGGTCAAGACACCGGGGAGCTGTTTTTT
d_call: NA; cdr3_length: 16; clone_size: once; v_call: TRBV28; j_call: TRBJ2-3; cdr3_aa: CASKSWVGSAGDTQYF; cdr3_nt: TGTGCCAGTAAATCTTGGGTCGGGAGCGCCGGTGATACGCAGTATTTT
d_call: TRBD2; cdr3_length: 14; clone_size: NA; v_call: TRBV5-1; j_call: TRBJ2-5; cdr3_aa: CASSSAGGQETQYF; cdr3_nt: TGCGCCAGCAGCTCAGCGGGAGGCCAAGAGACCCAGTACTTC
d_call: NA; cdr3_length: 16; clone_size: NA; v_call: TRBV27; j_call: TRBJ2-1; cdr3_aa: CASRPPLPRSGNEQFF; cdr3_nt: TGTGCCAGCAGACCCCCCCTTCCGAGGTCGGGCAATGAGCAGTTCTTC
d_call: TRBD2; cdr3_length: 16; clone_size: NA; v_call: TRBV6-5; j_call: TRBJ2-3; cdr3_aa: CASSYRTSGRLDTQYF; cdr3_nt: TGTGCCAGCAGTTACCGGACTAGCGGTCGATTGGATACGCAGTATTTT
d_call: NA; cdr3_length: 15; clone_size: NA; v_call: TRBV11-2; j_call: TRBJ2-3; cdr3_aa: CASSRGRDSTDTQYF; cdr3_nt: TGTGCCAGCAGCAGGGGGAGAGATAGCACAGATACGCAGTATTTT
d_call: NA; cdr3_length: 15; clone_size: NA; v_call: TRBV18; j_call: TRBJ2-2; cdr3_aa: CASSPSRVDTGELFF; cdr3_nt: TGTGCCAGCTCACCATCGAGAGTAGACACCGGGGAGCTGTTTTTT
d_call: TRBD2; cdr3_length: 13; clone_size: NA; v_call: TRBV6-5; j_call: TRBJ2-1; cdr3_aa: CASGTSGPNEQFF; cdr3_nt: TGTGCCAGCGGAACTAGCGGTCCCAATGAGCAGTTCTTC
d_call: NA; cdr3_length: 14; clone_size: NA; v_call: TRBV7-2; j_call: TRBJ2-7; cdr3_aa: CASRFGGGVNEQYF; cdr3_nt: TGTGCCAGCAGGTTCGGAGGGGGAGTCAACGAGCAGTACTTC
d_call: NA; cdr3_length: 17; clone_size: NA; v_call: TRBV11-2; j_call: TRBJ1-1; cdr3_aa: CASSLDRGHLQNTEAFF; cdr3_nt: TGTGCCAGCAGCTTAGACCGAGGGCACTTACAAAACACTGAAGCTTTCTTT
d_call: NA; cdr3_length: 13; clone_size: NA; v_call: TRBV28; j_call: TRBJ1-4; cdr3_aa: CASRGGGEEKLFF; cdr3_nt: TGTGCCAGCAGGGGCGGGGGCGAAGAAAAACTGTTTTTT
d_call: TRBD2; cdr3_length: 14; clone_size: NA; v_call: TRBV19; j_call: TRBJ2-1; cdr3_aa: CASSILAGTNEQFF; cdr3_nt: TGTGCCAGTAGTATACTAGCGGGGACCAATGAGCAGTTCTTC
d_call: TRBD1; cdr3_length: 15; clone_size: NA; v_call: TRBV28; j_call: TRBJ2-7; cdr3_aa: CASRARTGGSYEQYF; cdr3_nt: TGTGCCAGCAGGGCTAGGACAGGGGGCTCCTACGAGCAGTACTTC
d_call: TRBD2; cdr3_length: 14; clone_size: NA; v_call: TRBV11-2; j_call: TRBJ2-7; cdr3_aa: CASSPTSGTYEQYF; cdr3_nt: TGTGCCAGCAGCCCGACTAGCGGGACTTACGAGCAGTACTTC
d_call: TRBD1; cdr3_length: 13; clone_size: few; v_call: TRBV15; j_call: TRBJ2-7; cdr3_aa: CATRRDRANEQYF; cdr3_nt: TGTGCCACCCGCCGGGACAGGGCTAACGAGCAGTACTTC
d_call: NA; cdr3_length: 15; clone_size: NA; v_call: TRBV28; j_call: TRBJ1-5; cdr3_aa: CASTRGGASNQPQHF; cdr3_nt: TGTGCCAGCACCCGGGGTGGTGCTAGCAATCAGCCCCAGCATTTT
d_call: NA; cdr3_length: 14; clone_size: NA; v_call: TRBV6-5; j_call: TRBJ1-5; cdr3_aa: CASSSTHMIQPQHF; cdr3_nt: TGTGCCAGCAGTTCCACACATATGATACAGCCCCAGCATTTT
d_call: TRBD1; cdr3_length: 18; clone_size: NA; v_call: TRBV28; j_call: TRBJ1-5; cdr3_aa: CASSLTTGGVGSNQPQHF; cdr3_nt: TGTGCCAGCAGTTTGACAACAGGGGGCGTCGGTAGCAATCAGCCCCAGCATTTT
d_call: NA; cdr3_length: 12; clone_size: NA; v_call: TRBV6-6; j_call: TRBJ2-5; cdr3_aa: CASGRSRETQYF; cdr3_nt: TGTGCCAGCGGGAGATCGCGGGAGACCCAGTACTTC
d_call: NA; cdr3_length: 16; clone_size: few; v_call: TRBV21-1; j_call: TRBJ1-4; cdr3_aa: CASSDRQGADNEKLFF; cdr3_nt: TGTGCCAGCAGCGACAGACAGGGGGCCGATAATGAAAAACTGTTTTTT
d_call: NA; cdr3_length: 16; clone_size: NA; v_call: TRBV15; j_call: TRBJ1-5; cdr3_aa: CATSRDLRTASEPQHF; cdr3_nt: TGTGCCACCAGCAGAGATCTGAGAACAGCATCGGAGCCCCAGCATTTT
d_call: NA; cdr3_length: 13; clone_size: NA; v_call: TRBV18; j_call: TRBJ1-1; cdr3_aa: CASSPRANTEAFF; cdr3_nt: TGTGCCAGCTCACCACGGGCGAACACTGAAGCTTTCTTT
d_call: NA; cdr3_length: 13; clone_size: many; v_call: TRBV6-4; j_call: TRBJ1-1; cdr3_aa: CASSPTLQAQAFF; cdr3_nt: TGTGCCAGCAGTCCTACCCTACAGGCCCAAGCTTTCTTT
d_call: TRBD1; cdr3_length: 16; clone_size: NA; v_call: TRBV6-1; j_call: TRBJ1-2; cdr3_aa: CASSEEAGQYNYGYTF; cdr3_nt: TGTGCCAGCAGTGAAGAGGCGGGACAGTATAACTATGGCTACACCTTC
d_call: TRBD1; cdr3_length: 16; clone_size: once; v_call: TRBV19; j_call: TRBJ1-5; cdr3_aa: CASTGQGSFGGQPQHF; cdr3_nt: TGTGCCAGTACGGGACAGGGTAGTTTTGGAGGTCAGCCCCAGCATTTT
d_call: TRBD1; cdr3_length: 14; clone_size: NA; v_call: TRBV2; j_call: TRBJ1-5; cdr3_aa: CASRVDRANQPQHF; cdr3_nt: TGTGCCAGCAGAGTAGACAGGGCTAATCAGCCCCAGCATTTT
d_call: TRBD1; cdr3_length: 13; clone_size: once; v_call: TRBV27; j_call: TRBJ1-2; cdr3_aa: CASSPTGGYGYTF; cdr3_nt: TGTGCCAGCAGTCCTACAGGGGGCTATGGCTACACCTTC
d_call: NA; cdr3_length: 11; clone_size: once; v_call: TRBV7-2; j_call: TRBJ2-7; cdr3_aa: CASSSSPEQYF; cdr3_nt: TGTGCCAGCAGCTCCTCACCAGAGCAGTACTTC
d_call: NA; cdr3_length: 19; clone_size: NA; v_call: TRBV27; j_call: TRBJ1-1; cdr3_aa: CASSPAPDFRLLGNTEAFF; cdr3_nt: TGTGCCAGCAGTCCGGCGCCGGACTTCCGACTTTTGGGAAACACTGAAGCTTTCTTT
d_call: NA; cdr3_length: 16; clone_size: NA; v_call: TRBV6-1; j_call: TRBJ1-4; cdr3_aa: CASSEAPPPSDEKLFF; cdr3_nt: TGTGCCAGCAGTGAAGCTCCACCCCCTTCGGATGAAAAACTGTTTTTT
d_call: NA; cdr3_length: 17; clone_size: NA; v_call: TRBV27; j_call: TRBJ2-2; cdr3_aa: CATHSDRAFPGTGELFF; cdr3_nt: TGTGCCACCCACTCAGACAGAGCCTTCCCGGGGACCGGGGAGCTGTTTTTT